The rows below give T cell receptor beta chains drawn from one sample of a study of cytomegalovirus exposure and HLA in healthy donors. Assay: immunoSEQ multiplex PCR; the TCRdb copy retains only in-frame clones and omits some. The sample carries some 150,000 clones, roughly 78% recorded once. The sequencing input was PBMCs. The receptor set was obtained from a man aged 25-45 years in good health and CMV-seronegative. CDR3s include the opening cysteine and the closing phenylalanine or tryptophan. A D gene is named only where the DNA matches it firmly. Not every row has a clone size; where given, it reads once, few, many or a size class.

-	TRBV19	-	TRBJ1-2	CASSILPRGDYGYTF	TGTGCCAGTAGTATCCTCCCCCGGGGAGACTATGGCTACACCTTC
-	TRBV7-2	-	TRBJ2-1	CASSPLHLSGQFF	TGTGCCAGCAGCCCTTTGCATTTGTCGGGGCAGTTCTTC
-	TRBV6-1	-	TRBJ1-4	CASQQTVTNEKLFF	TGTGCCAGCCAGCAGACAGTTACTAATGAAAAACTGTTTTTT
-	TRBV7-9	-	TRBJ2-2	CASSLGQGLGTGELFF	TGTGCCAGCAGCTTAGGGCAGGGGCTTGGGACCGGGGAGCTGTTTTTT
once	TRBV6-5	-	TRBJ1-5	CASSYSGQGIQPQNF	TGTGCCAGCAGTTACTCAGGTCAGGGGATCCAGCCCCAGAATTTT
-	TRBV7-3	-	TRBJ2-3	CASSAAGYRTDTQYF	TGTGCCAGCAGCGCGGCAGGGTACCGCACAGATACGCAGTATTTT
-	TRBV30	-	TRBJ1-4	CAWNSRGGEKLFF	TGTGCCTGGAATAGTAGGGGAGGGGAAAAACTGTTTTTT
few	TRBV5-1	-	TRBJ2-2	CASSLGQNTGELFF	TGCGCCAGCAGCTTGGGACAGAACACCGGGGAGCTGTTTTTT
-	TRBV27	-	TRBJ2-5	CASSLSGTGEVVETQYF	TGTGCCAGCAGTTTATCGGGTACAGGGGAGGTGGTTGAGACCCAGTACTTC
few	TRBV6-5	-	TRBJ1-5	CASSSGQQPQHF	TGTGCCAGCAGTTCCGGACAGCAGCCCCAGCATTTT
-	TRBV10-1	-	TRBJ2-1	CASSPPGSSYNEQFF	TGCGCCAGCAGTCCTCCGGGAAGCTCCTACAATGAGCAGTTCTTC
-	TRBV18	TRBD1	TRBJ2-4	CASSPTGGKNIQYF	TGTGCCAGCTCACCGACAGGGGGCAAAAACATTCAGTACTTC
-	TRBV19	TRBD1	TRBJ1-5	CASSMDRENQPQHF	TGTGCCAGTAGTATGGACAGGGAAAATCAGCCCCAGCATTTT
-	TRBV18	-	TRBJ1-1	CASSPGQNTEAFF	TGTGCCAGCTCACCGGGACAGAACACTGAAGCTTTCTTT
-	TRBV10-1	TRBD1	TRBJ2-1	CASSSVGQYNEQFF	TGCGCCAGCAGTTCCGTGGGACAGTACAATGAGCAGTTCTTC
-	TRBV5-5	TRBD2	TRBJ2-1	CASSHQRDSYNEQFF	TGTGCCAGCAGCCACCAGCGGGACTCCTACAATGAGCAGTTCTTC
-	TRBV5-6	-	TRBJ1-2	CASSPAPGDGYTF	TGTGCCAGCAGCCCAGCCCCGGGGGATGGCTACACCTTC
-	TRBV15	-	TRBJ1-4	CATSRGTSSNEKLFF	TGTGCCACCAGCAGAGGGACAAGTTCAAATGAAAAACTGTTTTTT
-	TRBV6-5	-	TRBJ1-2	CASSSGSYGYTF	TGTGCCAGCAGTTCCGGGAGTTATGGCTACACCTTC
-	TRBV29-1	-	TRBJ1-2	CSVDGAYTF	TGCAGCGTTGACGGTGCCTACACCTTC
once	TRBV4-1	TRBD1	TRBJ1-5	CASSQGRQGANNQPQNF	TGCGCCAGCAGCCAAGGTCGGCAGGGGGCCAACAATCAGCCCCAGAATTTT
few	TRBV4-1	-	TRBJ1-1	CASSQPIVRGTEAFF	TGCGCCAGCAGTCAACCCATAGTTAGGGGAACTGAAGCTTTCTTT
few	TRBV6-1	TRBD1	TRBJ1-5	CASMNAGTGTQPQHF	TGTGCCAGCATGAACGCCGGGACAGGGACTCAGCCCCAGCATTTT
-	TRBV15	-	TRBJ1-4	CATSEDRGREKLFF	TGTGCCACCAGCGAAGACAGAGGTCGGGAAAAACTGTTTTTT
-	TRBV2	-	TRBJ1-2	CASSEYLGARYGYTF	TGTGCCAGCAGTGAATATTTGGGGGCAAGATATGGCTACACCTTC
-	TRBV5-1	-	TRBJ2-7	CASSLGTEGEQYF	TGCGCCAGCAGCTTGGGGACAGAAGGAGAGCAGTACTTC
-	TRBV6-1	TRBD1	TRBJ2-1	CASSVDRDSYNEQFF	TGTGCCAGCAGTGTAGACCGGGACAGCTACAATGAGCAGTTCTTC
-	TRBV28	-	TRBJ1-5	CASTPLSGQPQHF	TGTGCCAGCACCCCACTATCGGGGCAGCCCCAGCATTTT
-	TRBV5-4	-	TRBJ1-2	CASSPDRNYGYTF	TGTGCCAGCAGCCCAGACAGGAACTATGGCTACACCTTC
once	TRBV12-5	TRBD1	TRBJ2-7	CASGRQGMAYEQYF	TGTGCTAGTGGTAGACAGGGGATGGCCTACGAGCAGTACTTC
-	TRBV27	TRBD2	TRBJ2-2	CASRIGLAGGRNTGELFF	TGTGCCAGCAGAATTGGACTAGCGGGGGGCAGAAACACCGGGGAGCTGTTTTTT
few	TRBV4-1	-	TRBJ1-4	CASSREPPFRGYEKLFF	TGCGCCAGCAGCCGGGAGCCCCCATTCAGGGGTTATGAAAAACTGTTTTTT
-	TRBV5-1	-	TRBJ1-1	CASSLETGLNTEAFF	TGCGCCAGCAGCTTGGAAACGGGTCTGAACACTGAAGCTTTCTTT
-	TRBV4-2	TRBD2	TRBJ2-3	CASSQERTGGAADTQYF	TGTGCCAGCAGCCAAGAGCGTACCGGGGGGGCAGCAGATACGCAGTATTTT
medium-sized	TRBV5-1	-	TRBJ1-2	CASSLHGEENYGYTF	TGCGCCAGCAGCCTCCATGGTGAGGAAAACTATGGCTACACCTTC
-	TRBV19	-	TRBJ2-2	CASRDDRRNTGELFF	TGTGCCAGTAGGGACGACAGGAGAAACACCGGGGAGCTGTTTTTT
-	TRBV5-1	-	TRBJ2-2	CASSGAEVGAGELFF	TGCGCCAGCAGCGGGGCGGAAGTAGGCGCCGGGGAGCTGTTTTTT
once	TRBV28	-	TRBJ2-3	CASSLTFPGRGTQYF	TGTGCCAGCAGTTTAACGTTTCCTGGTAGGGGAACGCAGTATTTT
-	TRBV7-9	-	TRBJ1-2	CASSLVSVYYGYTF	TGTGCCAGCAGCTTAGTCAGTGTCTACTATGGCTACACCTTC
-	TRBV5-4	TRBD1	TRBJ2-7	CASSTLRGTGGEQYF	TGTGCCAGCAGCACGCTAAGAGGGACAGGGGGCGAGCAGTACTTC
-	TRBV28	-	TRBJ1-1	CASTGGQAFF	TGTGCCAGCACCGGCGGTCAAGCTTTCTTT
-	TRBV6-6	-	TRBJ2-3	CASSYSKSSTDTQYF	TGTGCCAGCAGTTACTCGAAGTCTAGTACAGATACGCAGTATTTT